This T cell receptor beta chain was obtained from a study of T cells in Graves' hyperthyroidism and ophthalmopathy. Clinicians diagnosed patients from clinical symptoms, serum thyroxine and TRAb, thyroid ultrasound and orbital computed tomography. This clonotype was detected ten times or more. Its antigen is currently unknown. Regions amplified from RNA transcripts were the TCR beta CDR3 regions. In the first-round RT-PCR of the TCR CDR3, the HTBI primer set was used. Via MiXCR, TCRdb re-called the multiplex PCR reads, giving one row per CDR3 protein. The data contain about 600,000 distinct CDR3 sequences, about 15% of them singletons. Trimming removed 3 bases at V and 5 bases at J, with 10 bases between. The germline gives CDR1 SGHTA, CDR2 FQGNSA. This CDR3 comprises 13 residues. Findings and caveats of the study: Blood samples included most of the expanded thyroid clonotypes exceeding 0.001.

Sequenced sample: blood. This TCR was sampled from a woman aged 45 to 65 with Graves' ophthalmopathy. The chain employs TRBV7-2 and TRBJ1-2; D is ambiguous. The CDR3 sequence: CASSFRGRYGYTF. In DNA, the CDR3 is TGTGCCAGCAGCTTCCGAGGGAGATATGGCTACACCTTC.